This entry lists 32 T cell receptor beta chains sequenced from one sample in a study of neurological immune-mediated disorders. Using its own MiXCR run on the 5' RACE reads, TCRdb lists one record per CDR3 protein. The data show 25,000 to 35,000 distinct CDR3 sequences, with roughly an eighth seen just once and 7.8% held by the top ten. Sequencing input: PBMCs. Receptors were obtained from a man aged 60-69 years in good health.

This clonotype was recorded many times. The rearrangement joins TRBV6-6 to TRBJ2-3, with 11 bases that match TRBD2. This CDR3 contains 16 residues. The junction had 4 bases not matched to a gene; V was cut back by 5 bases and J by 0 bases. Germline CDR1 MNHNY, CDR2 SVGAGI (reference sequence). CDR3 loop: CASSTRTSGSTDTQYF. In nucleotides, the CDR3 is TGTGCCAGCAGTACCCGGACTAGCGGGAGCACAGATACGCAGTATTTT.

The chain joins TRBV10-3 to TRBJ2-1; the D gene is possibly TRBD1 (6 bases). V was clipped by 9 bases and J by 5 bases, with 20 bases between them. The CDR3 is made up of 15 amino acids. Germline loops: CDR1 ENHRY, CDR2 SYGVKD. The CDR3 loop is CAINEYLGQNNEQFF. The CDR3 DNA reads TGTGCCATAAATGAGTATCTTGGACAGAACAATGAGCAGTTCTTC.

The table lists this clonotype with many counts. The V call is TRBV5-1, the J call TRBJ2-3, with 9 positions matching TRBD2. Trimming cost V 4 bases and J 6 bases; bases outside gene matches: 12. The length of the CDR3 is 16 residues. Germline V CDR1 and CDR2: SGHRS, YFSETQ. The DNA for the CDR3 is TGCGCCAGCAGCCTAACCCCCGCGGGGGGGCTTGATACGCAGTATTTT. This encodes CASSLTPAGGLDTQYF.

This clonotype was counted ten times or more. This chain uses TRBV12-3 or TRBV12-4 with TRBJ1-3, with a tentative D call TRBD1 (6 bases). V lost 3 bases and J 3 bases, leaving 15 bases between the germline ends. The CDR3 is 16 amino acids. This CDR3 reads CASSLVGGANGNTIYF. The CDR3 nucleotides read TGTGCCAGCAGTTTGGTGGGGGGGGCTAATGGAAACACCATATATTTT.

This clonotype occurred many times. The CDR3 nucleotides are TGCAGGGCCTCTAACACTGAAGCTTTCTTT. Protein sequence: CRASNTEAFF. This rearrangement joins TRBV20-1 to TRBJ1-1; no reliable D call. This CDR3 has 10 residues. CDR1 DFQATT and CDR2 SNEGSKA come from the germline V gene (reference sequence).

This clonotype was recorded at least ten times. V and J are TRBV20-1 and TRBJ2-3; the D call may be TRBD1 or TRBD2 (5 bases each). Germline V gene sequence: CDR1 DFQATT, CDR2 SNEGSKA (reference sequence). The V gene lost 5 bases and the J gene lost 5 bases, with 8 bases spanning the gap. The CDR3 contains 11 residues. CDR3 residues: CSARGKDTQYF. In DNA, the CDR3 is TGCAGTGCTCGGGGCAAAGATACGCAGTATTTT.

This clonotype was seen many times. The J gene is TRBJ2-1, the V gene TRBV7-2, with D perhaps being TRBD1 or TRBD2 (6 bases each). This CDR3 region has 16 residues. V lost 5 bases, J lost 2 bases, and 16 bases lay in between. CDR1 is SGHTA and CDR2 is FQGNSA in the germline V gene. CDR3 protein: CASSAIRGAAYNEQFF. The CDR3 nucleotides read TGTGCCAGCAGCGCCATTAGGGGGGCCGCCTACAATGAGCAGTTCTTC.

This clonotype came up many times. The chain carries TRBV7-2 and TRBJ1-2; 7 bases map to TRBD1. This CDR3 has 13 amino acids. Germline values: CDR1 SGHTA, CDR2 FQGNSA. Unmatched junction bases numbered 4, after V lost 5 bases and J lost 4 bases. DNA of the CDR3: TGTGCCAGCAGCCACGACAGGGCCTATGGCTACACCTTC. Protein product: CASSHDRAYGYTF.

Ten or more counts support this clonotype. This chain links TRBV5-5 with TRBJ2-3; D gene unclear. Germline V gene data show CDR1 as SGHKS and CDR2 as YYEKEE (reference sequence). Trimming cost V 2 bases and J 4 bases, with 11 bases left between them. The CDR3 length is 14 residues. The CDR3 DNA sequence: TGTGCCAGCAGCTTTTTAGCATCGGCAGATACGCAGTATTTT. Encoded protein: CASSFLASADTQYF.

V is TRBV15 and J is TRBJ2-7, with TRBD1 identical over 8 bases. This CDR3 comprises 16 residues. V lost 0 bases to trimming and J lost 5 bases; unmatched junction nucleotides: 9. Germline V lookup: CDR1 LNHNV, CDR2 YYDKDF (reference sequence). DNA of the CDR3: TGTGCCACCAGCAGAGATCTCACGGGACAGGCCGACGAGCAGTACTTC. It encodes CATSRDLTGQADEQYF.

This clonotype was found once. CDR3 sequence: CASKPSGGWETQYF. In DNA form, the CDR3 reads TGTGCCAGCAAGCCTAGCGGAGGGTGGGAGACCCAGTACTTC. This sequence joins TRBV7-2 and TRBJ2-5, with 7 bases matching TRBD2. This CDR3 spans 14 amino acids. V lost 7 bases and J lost 5; bases outside the gene matches: 10. In germline, CDR1 is SGHTA, CDR2 FQGNSA.

This clonotype was detected many times. The rearrangement uses TRBV5-6 and TRBJ2-7; D is uncertain. The germline CDR1 and CDR2 sequences are SGHDT and YYEEEE. The CDR3 loop spans 15 amino acids. Deletions cut 0 bases from V and 0 bases from J, with 10 bases between. The CDR3 reads CASSLERQSSYEQYF. DNA of the CDR3: TGTGCCAGCAGCTTGGAGAGGCAGAGCTCCTACGAGCAGTACTTC.

In this sample, this clonotype turned up many times. This sequence joins TRBV20-1 and TRBJ1-1; D remains ambiguous. There are 14 residues in the CDR3. Germline V gene data show CDR1 as DFQATT and CDR2 as SNEGSKA (reference sequence). V was shortened by 6 bases and J by 3 bases, with 17 bases between the two germline ends. CDR3: CSAKKPGSDTEAFF. The CDR3 DNA reads TGCAGTGCCAAAAAGCCGGGTAGCGACACTGAAGCTTTCTTT.

This clonotype was seen at least ten times. This chain joins TRBV12-3 or TRBV12-4 and TRBJ2-1, with 9 positions matching TRBD2. CDR3 size: 12 residues. Trimming took 3 bases from V and 15 from J; bases not matched to a gene: 6. The DNA for the CDR3 is TGTGCCAGCAGTTTTGAGGGACTAGCTCGGTTCTTC. Amino acids: CASSFEGLARFF.

This clonotype was detected many times. The chain uses TRBV5-1 and TRBJ2-3; the D is unclear. The V end was cut by 7 bases, the J end by 4 bases, with 10 bases between. The CDR3 runs to 12 residues. Germline values: CDR1 SGHRS, CDR2 YFSETQ. The CDR3 loop is CASHNPPDTQYF. The CDR3 DNA follows: TGCGCCAGCCACAATCCTCCAGATACGCAGTATTTT.

This clonotype was counted ten times or more. This chain links TRBV12-3 or TRBV12-4 with TRBJ2-7; TRBD1 matches 8 bases. J lost 1 base, V lost 3 bases, and 2 bases had no gene match. The CDR3 is 14 residues long. The CDR3 nucleotides read TGTGCCAGCAGTTTGACAGGGGAATCCTACGAGCAGTACTTC. This codes for CASSLTGESYEQYF.

As for this clonotype: At one end the junction does not follow the germline gene, possibly because of a read error. This rearrangement joins TRBV2 to TRBJ1-6; no clear D gene. The germline V gene has CDR1 SNHLY and CDR2 FYNNEI. This CDR3 is built from 15 residues. The CDR3 DNA reads TGTACCAGCAGGCTTATTGACACGGAAAATTCACCCCCCCACTTT. The encoded protein is CTSRLIDTENSPPHF.

This clonotype was counted many times. The rearrangement uses TRBV5-1 and TRBJ2-7; TRBD1 matches 7 bases. The junction had 3 bases not matched to a gene; V was cut back by 1 base and J by 2 bases. The CDR3 has 14 residues. CDR1 is SGHRS, CDR2 YFSETQ, per germline. The CDR3 DNA is TGCGCCAGCAGCTTGAATGACAGGGCCTACGAGCAGTACTTC. Protein: CASSLNDRAYEQYF.

The J gene is TRBJ2-1, the V gene TRBV7-2, with D possibly being TRBD1 or TRBD2 (5 bases each). CDR3 size: 14 residues. Germline loops: CDR1 SGHTA, CDR2 FQGNSA. Trimming took off 2 bases at V and 9 bases at J, with 14 bases between the two ends. CDR3 bases: TGTGCCAGCAGCTTAAGGGGAGACGAGGGTGAGCAGTTCTTC. It codes for CASSLRGDEGEQFF.

This clonotype was counted ten times or more. The chain combines TRBV7-2 with TRBJ1-1, with a tentative D call TRBD1 (5 bases). V gave up 6 bases and J gave up 2 bases, with 16 bases separating them. The length of the CDR3 is 15 residues. The germline gives CDR1 SGHTA, CDR2 FQGNSA. CDR3 DNA: TGTGCCAGCAGTCCCCGGACAATGACTAACACTGAAGCTTTCTTT. Translated, it gives CASSPRTMTNTEAFF. The whole variable domain, filled in from reference TRBV7-2 and TRBJ1-1, reads GAGVSQSPSNKVTEKGKDVELRCDPISGHTALYWYRQSLGQGLEFLIYFQGNSAPDKSGLPSDRFSAERTGGSVSTLTIQRTQQEDSAVYLCASSPRTMTNTEAFFGQGTRLTVV.

A word on this clonotype: This may come from a read error, since a much larger clone is one base off. CDR3 DNA sequence: TGCAGTGCTCTGCAGGATGACTATGGCTACACCTTC. It is translated as CSALQDDYGYTF. The V call is TRBV20-1, the J call TRBJ1-2; D unclear. Trimming removed 5 bases at V and 3 bases at J, with 10 bases between. Germline V gene data show CDR1 as DFQATT and CDR2 as SNEGSKA (reference sequence). The CDR3 is 12 amino acids.

This clonotype was counted at least ten times. V gene TRBV5-1 combines with J gene TRBJ1-1; no clear D. CDR1 and CDR2 from the germline V gene are SGHRS and YFSETQ. Trimming removed 0 bases at V and 3 bases at J, with 15 bases between. The CDR3 has 16 amino acids. CDR3 loop: CASSLGTFRLYTEAFF. CDR3 nucleotide sequence: TGCGCCAGCAGCTTGGGAACGTTCAGACTCTACACTGAAGCTTTCTTT.

This clonotype has a count of ten or more. The chain uses TRBV12-3 or TRBV12-4 and TRBJ2-5; the match to TRBD1 covers 8 bases. V trimming: 9 bases; J trimming: 2 bases; junction bases outside the gene matches: 11. This CDR3 comprises 15 residues. As DNA, the CDR3 is TGTGCCAGGGATATACGCAGGGGGCTGCAAGAGACCCAGTACTTC. The encoded protein is CARDIRRGLQETQYF.

This clonotype was picked up many times. This rearrangement joins TRBV28 to TRBJ2-3, with a possible D match to TRBD2 (5 bases). Germline V lookup: CDR1 MDHEN, CDR2 SYDVKM. The CDR3 consists of 18 residues. Trimming cost V 4 bases and J 0 bases, with 20 bases left between them. The CDR3 sequence is CASSSLVRDETSTDTQYF. In nucleotides, the CDR3 is TGTGCCAGCAGTTCCCTTGTCCGGGATGAAACTAGCACAGATACGCAGTATTTT.

The chain carries TRBV19 and TRBJ2-1, with D maybe TRBD1 (6 bases). CDR1 and CDR2 from the germline V gene are LNHDA and SQIVND (reference sequence). The V end was cut by 6 bases, the J end by 6 bases, with 9 bases between. The CDR3 consists of 12 residues. The CDR3 DNA reads as TGTGCCAGTAGGACAGGCCTCAATGAGCAGTTCTTC. Translation: CASRTGLNEQFF.

The sample holds many counts of this clonotype. The gene calls are TRBV12-3 or TRBV12-4 and TRBJ1-1; D call uncertain. The CDR3 totals 14 residues. The V end was cut by 2 bases, the J end by 2 bases, with 9 bases between. The CDR3 reads CASSLRQLNTEAFF. In nucleotides, the CDR3 is TGTGCCAGCAGTTTACGGCAGTTAAACACTGAAGCTTTCTTT.

There are many counts of this clonotype. The V gene is TRBV10-3, the J gene TRBJ2-7; perhaps D is TRBD1 or TRBD2 (6 bases each). Germline lookup yields CDR1 ENHRY and CDR2 SYGVKD. The CDR3 has 17 amino acids. Trimming pared 6 bases from V and 1 base from J, leaving 22 bases between. The CDR3 coding sequence is TGTGCCATCAGGGGCAGTTGGGGGGCAGGTGAATCCTACGAGCAGTACTTC. It encodes CAIRGSWGAGESYEQYF.

Ten or more counts support this clonotype. The chain combines TRBV28 with TRBJ2-1, with 7 nucleotides matching TRBD1. The CDR3 consists of 15 residues. Looked up from germline, CDR1 is MDHEN and CDR2 is SYDVKM. Trimming took 6 bases from V and 4 from J; bases not matched to a gene: 9. The CDR3 DNA reads TGTGCCAGCAGGGCCGGGACAGAAACATACAATGAGCAGTTCTTC. Encoded protein: CASRAGTETYNEQFF.

This clonotype was seen many times. The V and J genes are TRBV10-3 and TRBJ2-2, with a possible D match to TRBD1 (7 bases). This CDR3 contains 13 residues. Germline CDR1 ENHRY, CDR2 SYGVKD. The V and J ends lost 10 bases and 4 bases respectively, with 13 bases between them. CDR3 sequence (DNA): TGTGCCACGGGGGACAGTGGCACCGGGGAGCTGTTTTTT. Translating it yields CATGDSGTGELFF.

The chain is built from TRBV5-1 and TRBJ1-2; unclear D gene. Trimming removed 2 bases from V and 3 bases from J, with 8 bases in between. The CDR3 length is 13 residues. CDR1 is SGHRS, CDR2 YFSETQ, per germline. CDR3 DNA sequence: TGCGCCAGCAGCTTCAGTCGAGACTATGGCTACACCTTC. Amino acid sequence: CASSFSRDYGYTF.

This clonotype was observed at least ten times. CDR3 in amino acids: CSARDSGQGDGNTIYF. The CDR3 DNA sequence: TGCAGTGCTAGAGATTCGGGACAGGGCGATGGAAACACCATATATTTT. The rearrangement links TRBV20-1 to TRBJ1-3; 9 nucleotides align to TRBD1. The CDR3 is 16 residues long. J lost 3 bases, V lost 0 bases, and 6 bases had no gene match. Germline V gene lookup returns CDR1 DFQATT and CDR2 SNEGSKA (reference sequence).

This clonotype occurred many times. V usage is TRBV7-2 and J usage is TRBJ2-7; 11 bases agree with TRBD2. V gave up 5 bases and J gave up 3 bases; unmatched junction bases: 3. The CDR3 loop spans 14 amino acids. The germline CDR1 and CDR2 sequences are SGHTA and FQGNSA. The CDR3 is CASSRLAGLYEQYF. The CDR3 DNA follows: TGTGCCAGCAGCAGACTAGCGGGACTCTACGAGCAGTACTTC. Complete variable domain (other parts from reference TRBV7-2 and TRBJ2-7): GAGVSQSPSNKVTEKGKDVELRCDPISGHTALYWYRQSLGQGLEFLIYFQGNSAPDKSGLPSDRFSAERTGGSVSTLTIQRTQQEDSAVYLCASSRLAGLYEQYFGPGTRLTVT.